This T cell receptor beta chain was recorded in a study of shared T cell receptors in the human thymus (dated by TCRdb to 2020 to 2023). With respect to the entire study: The study examined how self-reactive, shared T-cell receptor alpha chains are generated in the human thymus.

The junction carries 18 bases between V and J, which are trimmed by 6 bases and 6 bases respectively. According to the germline V gene (reference sequence), CDR1 reads MNHEY and CDR2 reads SMNVEV. The CDR3 starts with the cysteine, ends with the phenylalanine, and has 15 residues. The read is trimmed to its CDR3 DNA, 45 bases read in frame from base 1. Receptor libraries were prepared by the immunoSEQ multiplex PCR assay. The source is immuneACCESS, and TCRdb retained only in-frame sequences with V and J called. Part of the clones is not carried over; for the studies checked, unresolved V genes explain less than half of this, and the remainder is unexplained. For this sample the table gives 450,000 to 650,000 clones, of which 70% to 80% were detected only once. The ten largest clones represent roughly 0.013% of the sample. This clone has more than one count but fewer than ten. Its antigen is currently not known. No base quality information exists; no much larger clone differs at one position.

In addition, the sample was reused for a study of human thymus T cells. As the second study states: Donors were immunologically healthy infants undergoing open corrective cardiac surgery for congenital heart defects in Finland. Thymus tissue was obtained as surgical resects removed during corrective cardiac surgery. Usage of V and J gene segments appeared to be biased in both the thymic and the peripheral blood repertoires. According to the related research, thymic TCR repertoires were highly overlapping among unrelated individuals. The study described the TCR alpha and beta repertoires in under ten infant thymus samples and four matching peripheral blood samples. The infant donors were roughly 6 to 244 days old, and the cohort included roughly six males and two females. Thymocytes were freed from the tissue by mechanical means and kept at -70 degrees C as pellets of roughly 9-33 million cells. A QIAsymphony instrument was used to extract genomic DNA from the frozen cell pellets. The immunoSEQ multiplex PCR assay was used to amplify the TCRB and TCRAD loci from a standardized quantity of quality-controlled genomic DNA. The V(D)J region was spanned by amplicons of a length sufficient to cover the CDR3 and to identify V and J genes. Amplicon sequencing was performed on an Illumina platform through the commercial immunoSEQ service. Corrections for primer bias and sequencing errors followed previously described methods, while TCRAD and TCRB definitions were based on the IMGT database. Repertoires were analysed with immunoSEQ Analyzer 3.0 and VDJTools, covering basic statistics, V/J segment usage, diversity estimates, rarefaction and pairwise overlap. Diversity was estimated with Chao1, ChaoE, Efron-Thisted, Shannon and inverse Simpson indices, and also on datasets down-sampled to the smallest sample. For repertoire overlap, CDR3 nucleotide sequence, V gene and J gene had to match strictly, and clustering was done by Jaccard-based multidimensional scaling. Thymus samples yielded on average about 810,000 unique TCRB clonotypes, compared with roughly 80,000 from blood samples.

Specimen: thymocytes. This TCR came from a boy in the first two years of life with a congenital heart defect. Donor details come from another sample of the same person, matched by shared clones. The rearranged chain carries TRBV27 and TRBJ2-1, with a tentative D gene TRBD2 over 6 matching bases. The DNA sequence is given as TGTGCCAGCAGGGGCCCCGGGACTCTCCCCAATGAGCAGTTCTTC. This codes for CASRGPGTLPNEQFF.